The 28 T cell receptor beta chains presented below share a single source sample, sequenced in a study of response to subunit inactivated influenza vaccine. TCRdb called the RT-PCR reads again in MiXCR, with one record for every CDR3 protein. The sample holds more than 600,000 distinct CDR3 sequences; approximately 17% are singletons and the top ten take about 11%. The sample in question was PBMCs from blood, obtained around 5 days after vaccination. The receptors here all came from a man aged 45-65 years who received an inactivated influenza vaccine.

CDR3 sequence (DNA): TGTGCCAGCAGTTGGACAGGGGGCATCTATGAGCAGTTCTTC. Amino acid sequence: CASSWTGGIYEQFF. The V and J genes are TRBV6-5 and TRBJ2-1, with TRBD1 identical over 11 bases. The CDR3 is 14 residues long. Losses at the gene ends were 4 bases for V and 8 bases for J; bases not matched to a gene: 4. CDR1 MNHEY and CDR2 SVGAGI come from the germline V gene.

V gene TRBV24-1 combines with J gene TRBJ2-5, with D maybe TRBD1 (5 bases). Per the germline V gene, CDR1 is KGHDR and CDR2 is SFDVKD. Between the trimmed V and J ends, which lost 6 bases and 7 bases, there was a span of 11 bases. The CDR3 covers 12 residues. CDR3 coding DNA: TGTGCCACCAGTACGACAGTTGGGACCCAGTACTTC. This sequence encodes CATSTTVGTQYF.

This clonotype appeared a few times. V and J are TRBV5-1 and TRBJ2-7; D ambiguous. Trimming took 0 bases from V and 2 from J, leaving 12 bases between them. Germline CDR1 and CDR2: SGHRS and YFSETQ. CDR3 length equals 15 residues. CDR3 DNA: TGCGCCAGCAGCTTGGCCGCCGCCAGAGCCTACGAGCAGTACTTC. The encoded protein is CASSLAAARAYEQYF.

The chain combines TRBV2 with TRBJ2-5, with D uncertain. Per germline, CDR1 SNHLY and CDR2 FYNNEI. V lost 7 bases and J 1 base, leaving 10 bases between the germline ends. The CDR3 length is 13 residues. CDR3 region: CASKRDTQETQYF. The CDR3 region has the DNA TGTGCCAGCAAGAGAGATACCCAAGAGACCCAGTACTTC.

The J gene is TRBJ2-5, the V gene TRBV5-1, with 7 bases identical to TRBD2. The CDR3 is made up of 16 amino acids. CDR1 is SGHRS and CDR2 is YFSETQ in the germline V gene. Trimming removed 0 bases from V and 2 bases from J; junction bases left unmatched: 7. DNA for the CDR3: TGCGCCAGCAGCTTGGTAGGCGGGGGAGTACAAGAGACCCAGTACTTC. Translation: CASSLVGGGVQETQYF.

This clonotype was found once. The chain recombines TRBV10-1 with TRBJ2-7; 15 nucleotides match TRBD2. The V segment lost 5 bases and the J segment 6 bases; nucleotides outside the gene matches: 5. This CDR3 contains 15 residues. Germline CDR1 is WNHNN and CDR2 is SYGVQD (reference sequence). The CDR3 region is CASSRTSGGESEQYF. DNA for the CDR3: TGCGCCAGCAGTCGGACTAGCGGGGGGGAATCCGAGCAGTACTTC.

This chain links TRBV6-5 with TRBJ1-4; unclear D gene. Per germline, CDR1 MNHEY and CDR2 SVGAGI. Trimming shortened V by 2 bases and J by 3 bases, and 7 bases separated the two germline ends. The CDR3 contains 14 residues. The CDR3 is CASSYTDPNEKLFF. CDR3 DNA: TGTGCCAGCAGTTACACAGATCCTAATGAAAAACTGTTTTTT.

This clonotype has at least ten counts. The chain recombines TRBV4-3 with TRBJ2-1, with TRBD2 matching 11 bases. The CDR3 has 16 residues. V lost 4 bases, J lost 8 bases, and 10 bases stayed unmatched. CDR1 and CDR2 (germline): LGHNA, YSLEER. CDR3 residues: CASSRATSGSKDEQFF. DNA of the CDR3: TGCGCCAGCAGCCGGGCCACTAGCGGGAGTAAGGATGAGCAGTTCTTC.

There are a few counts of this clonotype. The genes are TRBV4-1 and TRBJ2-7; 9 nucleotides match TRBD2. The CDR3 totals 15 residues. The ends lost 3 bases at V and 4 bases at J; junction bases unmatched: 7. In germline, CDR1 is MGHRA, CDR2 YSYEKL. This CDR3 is CASSQWRGGRYEQYF. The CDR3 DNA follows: TGCGCCAGCAGCCAGTGGCGGGGGGGTCGATACGAGCAGTACTTC.

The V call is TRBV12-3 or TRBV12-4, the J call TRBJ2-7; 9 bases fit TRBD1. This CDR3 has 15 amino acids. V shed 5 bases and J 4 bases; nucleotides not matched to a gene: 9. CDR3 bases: TGTGCCAGCAGTGCCCGGACAGGGGTTGGGTACGAGCAGTACTTC. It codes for CASSARTGVGYEQYF.

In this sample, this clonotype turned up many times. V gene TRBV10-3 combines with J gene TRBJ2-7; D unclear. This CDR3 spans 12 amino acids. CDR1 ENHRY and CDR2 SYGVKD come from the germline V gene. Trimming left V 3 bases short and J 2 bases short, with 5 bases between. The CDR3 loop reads CAISEGPYEQYF. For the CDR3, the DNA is TGTGCCATCAGTGAAGGTCCCTACGAGCAGTACTTC.

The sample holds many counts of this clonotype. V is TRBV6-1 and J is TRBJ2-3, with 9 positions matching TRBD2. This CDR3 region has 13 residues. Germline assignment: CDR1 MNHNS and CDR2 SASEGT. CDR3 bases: TGTGTCTCGGCTAGCGGGGGCACAGATACGCAGTATTTT. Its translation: CVSASGGTDTQYF.

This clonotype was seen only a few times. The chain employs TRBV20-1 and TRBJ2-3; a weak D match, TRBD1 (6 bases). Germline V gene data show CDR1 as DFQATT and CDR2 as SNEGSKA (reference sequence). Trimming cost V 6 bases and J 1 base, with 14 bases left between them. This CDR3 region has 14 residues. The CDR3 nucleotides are TGCAGTGCCAGGGACATCCGTGGCACAGATACGCAGTATTTT. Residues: CSARDIRGTDTQYF.

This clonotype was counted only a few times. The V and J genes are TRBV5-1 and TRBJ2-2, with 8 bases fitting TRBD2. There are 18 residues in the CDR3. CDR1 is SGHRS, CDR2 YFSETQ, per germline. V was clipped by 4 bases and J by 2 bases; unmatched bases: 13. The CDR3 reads CASSPSQSGSFNTGELFF. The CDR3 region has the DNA TGCGCCAGCAGCCCATCCCAGAGCGGGAGCTTTAACACCGGGGAGCTGTTTTTT.

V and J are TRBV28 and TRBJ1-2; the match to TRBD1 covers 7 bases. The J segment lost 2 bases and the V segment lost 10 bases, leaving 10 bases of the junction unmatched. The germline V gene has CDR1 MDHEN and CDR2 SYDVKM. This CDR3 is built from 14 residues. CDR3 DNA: TGTGCCATCATGACGGGACAGAGCAACTATGGCTACACCTTC. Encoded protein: CAIMTGQSNYGYTF.

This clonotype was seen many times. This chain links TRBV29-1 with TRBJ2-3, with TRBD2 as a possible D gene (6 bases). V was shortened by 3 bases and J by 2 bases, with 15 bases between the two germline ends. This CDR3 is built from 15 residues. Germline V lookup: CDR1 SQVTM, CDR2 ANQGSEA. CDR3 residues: CSVDGAGRHTDTQYF. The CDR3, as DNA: TGCAGCGTTGATGGGGCGGGACGGCACACAGATACGCAGTATTTT.

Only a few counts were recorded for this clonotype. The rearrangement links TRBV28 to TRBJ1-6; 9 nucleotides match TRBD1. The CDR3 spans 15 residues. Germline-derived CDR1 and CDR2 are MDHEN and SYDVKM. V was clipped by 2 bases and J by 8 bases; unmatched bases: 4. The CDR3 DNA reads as TGTGCCAGCAGTTTACCGGGACAGGGCTATTCACCCCTCCACTTT. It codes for CASSLPGQGYSPLHF.

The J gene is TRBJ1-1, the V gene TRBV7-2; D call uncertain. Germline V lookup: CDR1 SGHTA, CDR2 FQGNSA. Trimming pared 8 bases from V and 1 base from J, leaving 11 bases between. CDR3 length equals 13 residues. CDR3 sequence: CASAPLGNTEAFF. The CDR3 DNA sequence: TGTGCCAGCGCCCCGCTTGGGAACACTGAAGCTTTCTTT.

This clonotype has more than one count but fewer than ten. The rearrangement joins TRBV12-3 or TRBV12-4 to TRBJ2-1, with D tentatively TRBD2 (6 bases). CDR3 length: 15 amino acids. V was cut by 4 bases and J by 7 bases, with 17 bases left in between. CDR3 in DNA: TGTGCCAGCAGTTCTCCCGGGAGTCTCATGAATGAGCAGTTCTTC. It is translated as CASSSPGSLMNEQFF.

The DNA for the CDR3 is TGTGCCAGCAGCTTAAGTATCGGGAGACAGCAAGAGACCCAGTACTTC. Encoded protein: CASSLSIGRQQETQYF. V gene TRBV7-2 combines with J gene TRBJ2-5; D might be TRBD2 (6 bases). Germline CDR1 reads SGHTA; CDR2 reads FQGNSA. V dropped 2 bases and J dropped 2 bases, with 15 bases sitting between them. The CDR3 has 16 residues.

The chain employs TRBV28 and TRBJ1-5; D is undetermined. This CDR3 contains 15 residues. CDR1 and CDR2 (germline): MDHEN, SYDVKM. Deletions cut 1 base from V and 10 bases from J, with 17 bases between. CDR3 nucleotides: TGTGCCAGCAGTTTATCAGGACCTACCAGCTCACCCCAGCATTTT. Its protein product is CASSLSGPTSSPQHF. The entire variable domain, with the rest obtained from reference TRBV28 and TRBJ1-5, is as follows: DVKVTQSSRYLVKRTGEKVFLECVQDMDHENMFWYRQDPGLGLRLIYFSYDVKMKEKGDIPEGYSVSREKKERFSLILESASTNQTSMYLCASSLSGPTSSPQHFGDGTRLSIL.

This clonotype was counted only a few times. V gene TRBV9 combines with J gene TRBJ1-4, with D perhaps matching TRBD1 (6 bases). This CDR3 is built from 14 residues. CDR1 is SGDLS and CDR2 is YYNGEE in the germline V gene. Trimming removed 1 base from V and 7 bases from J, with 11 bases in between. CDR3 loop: CASSVTDRTEKLFF. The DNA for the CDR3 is TGTGCCAGCAGCGTAACCGACAGGACTGAAAAACTGTTTTTT.

CDR3 in amino acids: CASSPVRGGQETQYF. In nucleotides, the CDR3 is TGTGCCAGCAGCCCCGTGCGGGGCGGCCAAGAGACCCAGTACTTC. The V gene is TRBV7-9, the J gene TRBJ2-5; D possibly corresponds to TRBD2 (6 bases). Looked up from germline, CDR1 is SEHNR and CDR2 is FQNEAQ (reference sequence). The CDR3 sequence is 15 residues long. The V and J ends lost 5 bases and 1 base respectively, with 14 bases between them.

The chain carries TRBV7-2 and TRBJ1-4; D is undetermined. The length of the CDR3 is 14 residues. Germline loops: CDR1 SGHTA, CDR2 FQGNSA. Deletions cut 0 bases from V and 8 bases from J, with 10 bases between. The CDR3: CASSLAWAGEKLFF. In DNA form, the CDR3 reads TGTGCCAGCAGCTTAGCTTGGGCCGGCGAAAAACTGTTTTTT.

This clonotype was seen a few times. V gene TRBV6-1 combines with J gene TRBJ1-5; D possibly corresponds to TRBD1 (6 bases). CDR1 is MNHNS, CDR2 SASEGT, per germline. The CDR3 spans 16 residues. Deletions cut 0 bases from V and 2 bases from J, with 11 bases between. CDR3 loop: CASSEAMGGGNQPQHF. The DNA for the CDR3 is TGTGCCAGCAGTGAAGCGATGGGGGGCGGCAATCAGCCCCAGCATTTT.

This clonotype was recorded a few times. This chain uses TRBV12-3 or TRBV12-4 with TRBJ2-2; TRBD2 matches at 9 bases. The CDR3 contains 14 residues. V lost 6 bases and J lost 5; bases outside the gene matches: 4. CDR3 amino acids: CASRAAGGTGELFF. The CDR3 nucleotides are TGTGCCAGCAGAGCAGCGGGAGGAACCGGGGAGCTGTTTTTT.

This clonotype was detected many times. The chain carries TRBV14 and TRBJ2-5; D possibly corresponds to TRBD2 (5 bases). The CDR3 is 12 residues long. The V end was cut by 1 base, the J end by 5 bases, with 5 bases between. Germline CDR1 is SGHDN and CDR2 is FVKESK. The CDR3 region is CASSQGGETQYF. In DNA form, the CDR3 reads TGTGCCAGCAGCCAAGGCGGGGAGACCCAGTACTTC.

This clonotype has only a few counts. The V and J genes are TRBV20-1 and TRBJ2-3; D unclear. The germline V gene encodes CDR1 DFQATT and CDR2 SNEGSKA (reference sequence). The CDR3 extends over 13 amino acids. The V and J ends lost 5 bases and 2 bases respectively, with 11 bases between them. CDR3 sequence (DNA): TGCAGTGCTCCTAGACGACTCACAGATACGCAGTATTTT. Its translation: CSAPRRLTDTQYF.